The 23 T cell receptor beta chains listed next were all sequenced from one sample in a study of CD8+CD57+ T cells in acquired aplastic anemia. The template for TCR beta VDJ and CDR3 sequence profiling was genomic DNA. MiXCR was run by TCRdb on the reads, yielding one entry per CDR3 protein. Of approximately 98,000 distinct CDR3 sequences in the sample, roughly 50% were seen once. Source material: sorted CD4+, CD8+, or CD8+CD57+ T cells (not recorded which) from PBMCs. The receptors derive from a human donor in good health, serving as a control.

In this sample, this clonotype turned up a few times. The CDR3 spells CASSAQGAPEAFF. As DNA, the CDR3 is TGTGCCAGCAGCGCGCAGGGGGCTCCTGAAGCTTTCTTT. J is TRBJ1-1 and V is TRBV7-9; 8 bases align to TRBD1. The CDR3 spans 13 residues. Per germline, CDR1 SEHNR and CDR2 FQNEAQ (reference sequence). V lost 5 bases and J lost 6; bases outside the gene matches: 5.

The J gene is TRBJ2-1, the V gene TRBV7-6, with 9 bases lining up with TRBD2. The V segment lost 2 bases and the J segment 10 bases; nucleotides outside the gene matches: 0. Looked up from germline, CDR1 is SGHVS and CDR2 is FNYEAQ. The length of the CDR3 is 12 residues. The CDR3 is CASSLSGREQFF. The DNA of the CDR3 is TGTGCCAGCAGCTTAAGCGGGAGGGAGCAGTTCTTC.

This clonotype was seen ten or more times. The CDR3 bases are TGTGCCAGTAGTTTTGCAGCGGGGGGGTCTAATGAGCAGTTCTTC. Residues: CASSFAAGGSNEQFF. This sequence joins TRBV19 and TRBJ2-1; 10 bases fit TRBD2. This CDR3 has 15 amino acids. Per germline, CDR1 LNHDA and CDR2 SQIVND (reference sequence). Unmatched junction bases numbered 8, after V lost 5 bases and J lost 7 bases.

This clonotype occurred many times. This rearrangement joins TRBV4-2 to TRBJ1-1; 7 bases fit TRBD1. V was clipped by 3 bases and J by 9 bases; unmatched bases: 1. CDR3 length equals 11 residues. In germline, CDR1 is LGHNA, CDR2 YNFKEQ. CDR3 sequence reads: CASSQTGKAFF. The DNA for the CDR3 is TGTGCCAGCAGCCAGACAGGGAAAGCTTTCTTT.

This clonotype was recorded many times. The chain uses TRBV9 and TRBJ2-3; TRBD1 aligns across 12 bases. With 4 bases clipped from V and 5 bases from J, the junction kept 5 bases outside the gene matches. This CDR3 comprises 15 residues. Germline V CDR1 and CDR2: SGDLS, YYNGEE. In DNA, the CDR3 is TGTGCCAGCAGCATCCGGGACAGGGGGCTAGATACGCAGTATTTT. Encoded protein: CASSIRDRGLDTQYF.

The CDR3 loop reads CSASPGTGVGYGYTF. The CDR3 DNA reads TGCAGTGCTAGTCCCGGGACAGGGGTAGGGTATGGCTACACCTTC. The chain links TRBV20-1 to TRBJ1-2; TRBD1 aligns across 10 bases. There are 15 residues in the CDR3. With 3 bases clipped from V and 5 bases from J, the junction kept 9 bases outside the gene matches. Looked up from germline, CDR1 is DFQATT and CDR2 is SNEGSKA (reference sequence).

The chain is built from TRBV2 and TRBJ2-7; the D is unclear. This CDR3 region has 11 residues. Trimming removed 7 bases at V and 3 bases at J, with 7 bases between. Germline assignment: CDR1 SNHLY and CDR2 FYNNEI. CDR3 sequence: CASKPNYEQYF. The CDR3 coding sequence is TGTGCCAGCAAACCTAACTACGAGCAGTACTTC.

A single count supports this clonotype. The rearrangement joins TRBV24-1 to TRBJ2-7, with 7 bases lining up with TRBD2. This CDR3 is built from 12 residues. The germline V gene encodes CDR1 KGHDR and CDR2 SFDVKD. Germline trimming cut 6 bases from V and 7 bases from J; bases unmatched to any gene: 5. CDR3 protein: CATSSLGGEQYF. In DNA, the CDR3 is TGTGCCACCAGTTCCCTGGGGGGGGAGCAGTACTTC.

The rearrangement uses TRBV29-1 and TRBJ1-2; 7 bases map to TRBD1. The trim removed 6 bases at V and 13 bases at J, leaving 17 bases unmatched. Germline V CDR1 and CDR2: SQVTM, ANQGSEA. The CDR3 length is 13 residues. The CDR3 region is CSVDRALESQGTF. Here the CDR3 DNA reads TGCAGCGTCGACAGGGCTCTAGAGTCGCAGGGCACCTTC. The whole variable domain, remainder taken from reference TRBV29-1 and TRBJ1-2, is SAVISQKPSRDICQRGTSLTIQCQVDSQVTMMFWYRQQPGQSLTLIATANQGSEATYESGFVIDKFPISRPNLTFSTLTVSNMSPEDSSIYLCSVDRALESQGTFGSGTRLTVV.

This clonotype was recorded once. This chain joins TRBV29-1 and TRBJ2-1, with D perhaps being TRBD1 or TRBD2 (6 bases each). Looked up from germline, CDR1 is SQVTM and CDR2 is ANQGSEA. CDR3 size: 11 residues. V lost 4 bases and J lost 8, with 9 bases in between. CDR3 protein: CSVAGADEQFF. CDR3 nucleotides: TGCAGCGTTGCGGGGGCCGATGAGCAGTTCTTC.

This clonotype was seen only a few times. V usage is TRBV7-8 and J usage is TRBJ2-5; no firm D call. In germline, CDR1 is SGHVS, CDR2 FQNEAQ. There are 14 residues in the CDR3. The germline V and J ends were trimmed by 5 bases and 5 bases, with 15 bases remaining between them. The CDR3 nucleotides read TGTGCCAGCAGCCCACCCCATTTGGGGGAGACCCAGTACTTC. Residues: CASSPPHLGETQYF.

The chain combines TRBV25-1 with TRBJ2-7; 7 bases map to TRBD2. The trim removed 6 bases at V and 6 bases at J, leaving 11 bases unmatched. Per the germline V gene, CDR1 is MGHDK and CDR2 is SYGVNS. The CDR3 is made up of 14 amino acids. CDR3 protein: CASSPYWGGAEQYF. The CDR3 nucleotides read TGTGCCAGCAGCCCGTACTGGGGGGGAGCCGAGCAGTACTTC.

This clonotype was detected once. The chain links TRBV3-1 to TRBJ2-2; 9 bases are a match to TRBD2. The CDR3 consists of 19 residues. V shed 2 bases, J shed 1 base, and the junction held 11 bases outside the gene matches. Germline values: CDR1 LGHDT, CDR2 YNNKEL (reference sequence). The CDR3 bases are TGTGCCAGCAGCCAACAGGCCGGCGGGGGGGCAATGAACACCGGGGAGCTGTTTTTT. This encodes CASSQQAGGGAMNTGELFF.

This chain connects TRBV19 to TRBJ1-2; no definite D call. CDR1 and CDR2 from the germline V gene are LNHDA and SQIVND (reference sequence). This CDR3 spans 13 amino acids. Trimming left V 4 bases short and J 4 bases short, with 10 bases between. The CDR3, as DNA: TGTGCCAGTAGTAGGGCCCCGATCTATGGCTACACCTTC. This codes for CASSRAPIYGYTF.

This chain links TRBV20-1 with TRBJ2-5; D is uncertain. Germline values: CDR1 DFQATT, CDR2 SNEGSKA (reference sequence). This CDR3 region has 13 residues. Trimming removed 3 bases at V and 0 bases at J, with 8 bases between. The CDR3 loop is CSASNPYQETQYF. Written as DNA, the CDR3 is TGCAGTGCTAGCAATCCGTACCAAGAGACCCAGTACTTC.

This clonotype was seen repeatedly, ten times or more. This chain links TRBV5-4 with TRBJ2-1; no clear D. This CDR3 spans 15 amino acids. V dropped 2 bases and J dropped 0 bases, with 9 bases sitting between them. CDR1 and CDR2 from the germline V gene are SGHNT and YYREEE (reference sequence). CDR3 in DNA: TGTGCCAGCAGCTTCGTACAGAGCTCCTACAATGAGCAGTTCTTC. Amino acids: CASSFVQSSYNEQFF.

The chain couples TRBV7-2 to TRBJ2-3, with 7 positions matching TRBD2. CDR3 length equals 20 residues. The ends lost 0 bases at V and 0 bases at J; junction bases unmatched: 15. Germline-derived CDR1 and CDR2 are SGHTA and FQGNSA. Written as DNA, the CDR3 is TGTGCCAGCAGCTTAGCTAAGACTAGCCCTCTTTTCTCAAGCACAGATACGCAGTATTTT. Amino acids: CASSLAKTSPLFSSTDTQYF.

The chain carries TRBV27 and TRBJ2-3; D remains ambiguous. In germline, CDR1 is MNHEY, CDR2 SMNVEV (reference sequence). CDR3 length: 14 residues. V gave up 2 bases and J gave up 0 bases, with 6 bases separating them. The chain's CDR3 is CASSLRRSTDTQYF. CDR3 DNA sequence: TGTGCCAGCAGTTTAAGGAGAAGCACAGATACGCAGTATTTT.

This chain links TRBV20-1 with TRBJ1-6; no definite D call. Trimming pared 0 bases from V and 8 bases from J, leaving 8 bases between. This CDR3 is 13 amino acids long. Germline assignment: CDR1 DFQATT and CDR2 SNEGSKA (reference sequence). The CDR3: CSARDRLDSPLHF. The CDR3 region has the DNA TGCAGTGCTAGAGACAGGTTGGATTCACCCCTCCACTTT.

This clonotype was observed at least ten times. The rearrangement links TRBV13 to TRBJ2-3; maybe TRBD2 (6 bases). The V end lost 5 bases, the J end lost 3 bases, and 12 bases lay between the germline ends. The germline V gene encodes CDR1 PRHDT and CDR2 FYEKMQ (reference sequence). The CDR3 sequence is 14 residues long. CDR3 bases: TGTGCCAGCAGCCCGGGACTGAGTACAGATACGCAGTATTTT. Protein sequence: CASSPGLSTDTQYF.

The CDR3 spells CASSVLGTYNSPLHF. The CDR3 DNA sequence: TGTGCCAGCAGTGTCCTGGGGACCTATAATTCACCCCTCCACTTT. The V and J genes are TRBV2 and TRBJ1-6; D unresolved. Trimming took 4 bases from V and 2 from J, leaving 9 bases between them. The CDR3 contains 15 residues. Germline V gives CDR1 SNHLY, CDR2 FYNNEI.

This rearrangement joins TRBV6-4 to TRBJ1-6; maybe TRBD1 (5 bases). There are 13 residues in the CDR3. The V end was cut by 6 bases, the J end by 7 bases, with 10 bases between. Looked up from germline, CDR1 is MRHNA and CDR2 is SNTAGT. The CDR3 nucleotides are TGTGCCAGCAGACGGGACTTCAATTCACCCCTCCACTTT. It translates to CASRRDFNSPLHF.

This clonotype came up once. This chain connects TRBV2 to TRBJ2-1, with TRBD1 identical over 7 bases. Trimming at V came to 7 bases and at J to 1 base, leaving 10 bases not matched to a gene. The CDR3 consists of 16 residues. The V gene's germline CDR1 is SNHLY and CDR2 FYNNEI. The CDR3 bases are TGTGCCAGCATCCTCGGGACAGACCTATCCTACAATGAGCAGTTCTTC. Translating gives CASILGTDLSYNEQFF.